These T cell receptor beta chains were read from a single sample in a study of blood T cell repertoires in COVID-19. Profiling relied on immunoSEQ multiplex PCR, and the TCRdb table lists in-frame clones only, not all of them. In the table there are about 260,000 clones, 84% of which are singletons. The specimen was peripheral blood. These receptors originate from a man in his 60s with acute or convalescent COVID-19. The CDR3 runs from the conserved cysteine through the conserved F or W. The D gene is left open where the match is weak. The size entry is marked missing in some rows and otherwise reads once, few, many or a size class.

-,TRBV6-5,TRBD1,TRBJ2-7,CASSYSRQGSSEQYF,TGTGCCAGCAGTTACTCCCGACAGGGTTCGTCCGAGCAGTACTTC
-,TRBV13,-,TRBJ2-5,CASSLPSVETQYF,TGTGCCAGCAGCCTACCTAGTGTAGAGACCCAGTACTTC
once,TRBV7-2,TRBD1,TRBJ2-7,CASSPGTGGYEQYF,TGTGCCAGCAGCCCGGGGACAGGGGGCTACGAGCAGTACTTC
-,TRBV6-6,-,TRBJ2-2,CASSRIGDTGELFF,TGTGCCAGCAGTCGGATAGGGGACACCGGGGAGCTGTTTTTT
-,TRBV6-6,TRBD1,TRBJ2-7,CASSAQGVEYEQYF,TGTGCCAGCAGTGCCCAGGGGGTGGAATACGAGCAGTACTTC
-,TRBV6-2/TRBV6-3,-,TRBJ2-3,CASSYFGGTSTDTQYF,TGTGCCAGCAGTTACTTTGGCGGAACTAGCACAGATACGCAGTATTTT
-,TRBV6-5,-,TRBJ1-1,CASSKQGLGGTEAFF,TGTGCCAGCAGCAAACAGGGTCTCGGGGGGACTGAAGCTTTCTTT
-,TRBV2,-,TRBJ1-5,CASSGSGFNQPQHF,TGTGCCAGCAGTGGTTCAGGCTTCAATCAGCCCCAGCATTTT
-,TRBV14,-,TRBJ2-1,CASSQASWGPTYNEQFF,TGTGCCAGCAGCCAAGCTTCGTGGGGGCCCACCTACAATGAGCAGTTCTTC
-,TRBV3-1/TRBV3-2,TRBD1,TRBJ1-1,CASSQPGQGSSEAFF,TGTGCCAGCAGCCAGCCAGGACAGGGGAGCTCTGAAGCTTTCTTT
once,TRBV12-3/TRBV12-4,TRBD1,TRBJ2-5,CASSPGQGETQYF,TGTGCCAGCAGCCCCGGACAGGGAGAGACCCAGTACTTC
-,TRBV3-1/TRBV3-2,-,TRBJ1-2,CASSQVSGIYGYTF,TGTGCCAGCAGCCAAGTTTCAGGGATATATGGCTACACCTTC
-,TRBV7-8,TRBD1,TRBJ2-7,CASSLGQGPSYEQYF,TGTGCCAGCAGCTTGGGACAGGGGCCTTCCTACGAGCAGTACTTC
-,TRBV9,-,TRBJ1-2,CASSVTPLGGPYGYTF,TGTGCCAGCAGCGTAACACCCCTGGGGGGACCATATGGCTACACCTTC
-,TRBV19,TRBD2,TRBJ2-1,CASSIDGTSGRAGYNEQFF,TGTGCCAGTAGTATAGATGGGACTAGCGGGAGGGCCGGCTACAATGAGCAGTTCTTC
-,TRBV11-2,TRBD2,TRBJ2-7,CASTQTGLGNFYEQYF,TGTGCCAGCACCCAAACAGGACTAGGGAATTTCTACGAGCAGTACTTC
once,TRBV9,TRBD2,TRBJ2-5,CASSVGGGTSVKNKETQYF,TGTGCCAGCAGCGTAGGAGGGGGGACTAGCGTTAAAAACAAAGAGACCCAGTACTTC
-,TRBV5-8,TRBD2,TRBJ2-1,CASSLYGLAGVSYNEQFF,TGTGCCAGCAGCTTGTATGGTCTAGCGGGAGTCTCCTACAATGAGCAGTTCTTC
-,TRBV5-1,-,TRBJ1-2,CASSLDLGGDYGYTF,TGCGCCAGCAGCTTGGACTTGGGCGGGGACTATGGCTACACCTTC
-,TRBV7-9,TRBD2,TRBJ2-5,CASSPGGYSQETQYF,TGTGCCAGCAGCCCGGGGGGGTATAGCCAAGAGACCCAGTACTTC
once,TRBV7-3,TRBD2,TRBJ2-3,CASSGTGGVTADTQYF,TGTGCCAGCAGCGGGACGGGGGGAGTGACTGCAGATACGCAGTATTTT
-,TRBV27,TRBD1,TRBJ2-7,CASSLYGQGAHYEQYF,TGTGCCAGCAGTTTATATGGCCAGGGGGCTCACTACGAGCAGTACTTC
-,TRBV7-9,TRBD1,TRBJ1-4,CASSLGARGDEKLFF,TGTGCCAGCAGCTTAGGTGCCAGGGGGGATGAAAAACTGTTTTTT
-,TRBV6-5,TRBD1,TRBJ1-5,CASSTDRAGYQPQHF,TGTGCCAGCAGTACAGACAGGGCCGGCTATCAGCCCCAGCATTTT
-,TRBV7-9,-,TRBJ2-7,CASSLMGGAQPYEQYF,TGTGCCAGCAGCTTGATGGGGGGGGCCCAACCCTACGAGCAGTACTTC
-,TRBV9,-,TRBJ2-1,CASSVGHSASRGQFF,TGTGCCAGCAGCGTCGGACACTCGGCTAGTAGAGGGCAGTTCTTC
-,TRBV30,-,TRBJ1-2,CAWSVMASDGGGYTF,TGTGCCTGGAGTGTAATGGCCTCAGACGGGGGAGGCTACACCTTC
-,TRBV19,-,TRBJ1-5,CASSIEPVDQPQHF,TGTGCCAGTAGTATAGAACCAGTCGATCAGCCCCAGCATTTT
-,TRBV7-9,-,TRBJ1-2,CASSLDDRNYGYTF,TGTGCCAGCAGCTTAGATGACAGGAACTATGGCTACACCTTC
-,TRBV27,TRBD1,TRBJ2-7,CASSLFPTGLSSYEQYF,TGTGCCAGCAGTTTATTCCCGACAGGGTTGAGCTCCTACGAGCAGTACTTC
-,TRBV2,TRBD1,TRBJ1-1,CASSATGQVNTEAFF,TGTGCCAGCAGTGCCACGGGACAGGTGAACACTGAAGCTTTCTTT
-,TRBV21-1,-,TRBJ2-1,CASSNRTNNEQFF,TGTGCCAGCAGCAACAGGACAAACAATGAGCAGTTCTTC
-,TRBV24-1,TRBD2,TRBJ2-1,CATRTSGSDEQFF,TGTGCCACCAGGACTAGCGGGAGCGATGAGCAGTTCTTC
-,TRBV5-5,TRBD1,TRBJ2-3,CASSLEGDRELDTQYF,TGTGCCAGCAGCTTGGAAGGGGACAGGGAATTGGATACGCAGTATTTT
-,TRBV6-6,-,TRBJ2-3,CASSYGDITDTQYF,TGTGCCAGCAGTTATGGGGACATCACAGATACGCAGTATTTT